This T cell receptor (beta chain) was sequenced during a study of T cell clonotyping in hematopoietic cell transplantation. This CDR3 has 11 amino acids. The germline CDR1 and CDR2 sequences are SGHRS and YFSETQ. Trimming cost V 1 base and J 5 bases, with 3 bases left between them. Generated by immunoSEQ multiplex PCR, the TCRdb table keeps only in-frame clones and is missing some. Counted here are around 7,000 clones, roughly 94% occurring once; the ten biggest clones make up around 1.4%. This TCR was sampled from a male patient between 60 and 69 years old who had an allogeneic stem cell transplant from an unrelated donor, so T cells may come from the graft donor. Some clones in this sample may be carry-over from other donors' samples. The sample here was peripheral blood mononuclear cells, taken 30 days after allogeneic stem cell transplant. The rearrangement links TRBV5-1 to TRBJ2-5; no clear D gene. The CDR3 spells CASSLRETQYF. In DNA form, the CDR3 reads TGCGCCAGCAGCTTGAGGGAGACCCAGTACTTC.